This T cell receptor (beta chain) is from a study of graft-versus-host responses after intestinal transplantation. Background on the study: In this cohort, recipients had multivisceral, liver-intestinal, or isolated intestinal transplants.

A word on this clone: Its antigen remains unidentified.

CDR3 size: 14 residues. The V and J ends lost 4 bases and 6 bases respectively, with 14 bases between them. Germline CDR1 and CDR2: SGHKS and YYEKEE (reference sequence). Overall study findings and caveats: Recipient marrow harbored GvH clones, some of which surfaced first in ileum or blood. Early after transplant, HvG clones declined as circulating GvH clones peaked. Where graft-donor T cell macrochimerism was present, patients had high graft-versus-host to host-versus-graft clonal ratios in allografts.

Sequenced by immunoSEQ multiplex PCR; TCRdb stores in-frame clones only, minus some. The profile covers 85,000 to 90,000 clones, with less than 90% appearing a single time and about 15% taken by the ten largest. This receptor was taken from a human donor who received an intestinal transplant. The source material was unstimulated CD8+ T cells sorted from spleen or lymph node cells, sampled before intestinal transplant. The chain uses TRBV5-5 and TRBJ2-1; D is unclear. The CDR3 coding sequence is TGTGCCAGCAGCACTGGCGTATCCCGCAATGAGCAGTTCTTC. Its translation: CASSTGVSRNEQFF.